This T cell receptor (beta chain) was identified in a study of T cell repertoires in cytomegalovirus infection. Study conclusions and caveats: Dominating the ex vivo response were TCR beta clonotypes that were CMV-specific and HLA-C-restricted.

In the case of this clonotype: Its antigen is not identified.

Each CDR3 protein is one row after TCRdb ran MiXCR on the reads. This sample yields about 110,000 distinct CDR3 sequences, of which around 28% are seen a single time; approximately 78% belongs to the top ten. The clonotype originates from a human donor in good health (CMV status not recorded). Some clones in this sample may be carry-over from other donors' samples. The material sequenced was CD8+ T cells from cultured PBMCs, taken from culture after CMV antigen stimulation.

CDR3 region: CASSQEGAVTGELFF. Written as DNA, the CDR3 is TGTGCCAGCAGCCAAGAAGGGGCGGTCACCGGGGAGCTGTTTTTT. This chain joins TRBV3-1 and TRBJ2-2; D possibly corresponds to TRBD1 (5 bases). The length of the CDR3 is 15 residues. The germline V gene has CDR1 LGHDT and CDR2 YNNKEL (reference sequence). Trimming cost V 0 bases and J 4 bases, with 9 bases left between them.